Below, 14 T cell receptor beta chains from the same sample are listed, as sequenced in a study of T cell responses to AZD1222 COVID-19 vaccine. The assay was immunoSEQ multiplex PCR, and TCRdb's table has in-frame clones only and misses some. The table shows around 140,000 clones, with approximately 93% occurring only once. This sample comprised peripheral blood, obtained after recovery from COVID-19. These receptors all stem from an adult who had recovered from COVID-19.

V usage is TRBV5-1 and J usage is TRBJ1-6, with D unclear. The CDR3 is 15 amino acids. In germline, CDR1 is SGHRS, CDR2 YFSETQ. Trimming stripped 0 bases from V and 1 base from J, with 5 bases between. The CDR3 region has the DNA TGCGCCAGCAGCTTGGATCGGTCCTATAATTCACCCCTCCACTTT. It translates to CASSLDRSYNSPLHF.

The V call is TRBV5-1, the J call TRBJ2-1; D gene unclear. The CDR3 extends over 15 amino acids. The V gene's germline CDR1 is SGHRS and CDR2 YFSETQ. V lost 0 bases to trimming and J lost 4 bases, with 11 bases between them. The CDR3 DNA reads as TGCGCCAGCAGCTTGGACACGAGAACATACAATGAGCAGTTCTTC. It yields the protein CASSLDTRTYNEQFF. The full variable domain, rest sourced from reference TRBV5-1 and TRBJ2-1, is KAGVTQTPRYLIKTRGQQVTLSCSPISGHRSVSWYQQTPGQGLQFLFEYFSETQRNKGNFPGRFSGRQFSNSRSEMNVSTLELGDSALYLCASSLDTRTYNEQFFGPGTRLTVL.

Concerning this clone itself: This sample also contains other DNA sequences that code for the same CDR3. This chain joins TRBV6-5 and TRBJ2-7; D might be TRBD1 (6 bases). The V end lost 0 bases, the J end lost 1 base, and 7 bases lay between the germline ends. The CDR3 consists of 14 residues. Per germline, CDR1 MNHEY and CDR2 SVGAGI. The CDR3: CASSYSGTSYEQYF. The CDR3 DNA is TGTGCCAGCAGTTACTCCGGGACATCCTACGAGCAGTACTTC.

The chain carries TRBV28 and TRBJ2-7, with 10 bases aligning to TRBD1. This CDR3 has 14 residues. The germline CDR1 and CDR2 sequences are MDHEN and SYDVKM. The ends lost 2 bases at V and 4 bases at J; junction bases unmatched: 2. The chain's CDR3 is CASSLRDRGYEQYF. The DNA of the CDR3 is TGTGCCAGCAGTTTAAGGGACAGGGGTTACGAGCAGTACTTC.

The CDR3 here is CASSLDFTYEQYF. The CDR3 DNA reads as TGTGCCAGCAGTTTAGACTTTACCTACGAGCAGTACTTC. J is TRBJ2-7 and V is TRBV6-5; no clear D. Germline CDR1 is MNHEY and CDR2 is SVGAGI. The CDR3 runs to 13 residues. Trimming cost V 4 bases and J 2 bases, with 9 bases left between them.

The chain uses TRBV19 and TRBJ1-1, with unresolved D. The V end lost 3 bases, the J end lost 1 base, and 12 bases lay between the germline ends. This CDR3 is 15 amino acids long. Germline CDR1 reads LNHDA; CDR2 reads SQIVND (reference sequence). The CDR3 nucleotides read TGTGCCAGTAGTATTATCGGACGGGCGAACACTGAAGCTTTCTTT. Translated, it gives CASSIIGRANTEAFF.

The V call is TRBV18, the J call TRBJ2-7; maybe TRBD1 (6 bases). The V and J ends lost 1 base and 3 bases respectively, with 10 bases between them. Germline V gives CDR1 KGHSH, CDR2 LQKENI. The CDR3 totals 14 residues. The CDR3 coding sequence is TGTGCCAGCTCACCACGGGACAACTTCTACGAGCAGTACTTC. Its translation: CASSPRDNFYEQYF. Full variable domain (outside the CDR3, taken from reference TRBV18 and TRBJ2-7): NAGVMQNPRHLVRRRGQEARLRCSPMKGHSHVYWYRQLPEEGLKFMVYLQKENIIDESGMPKERFSAEFPKEGPSILRIQQVVRGDSAAYFCASSPRDNFYEQYFGPGTRLTVT.

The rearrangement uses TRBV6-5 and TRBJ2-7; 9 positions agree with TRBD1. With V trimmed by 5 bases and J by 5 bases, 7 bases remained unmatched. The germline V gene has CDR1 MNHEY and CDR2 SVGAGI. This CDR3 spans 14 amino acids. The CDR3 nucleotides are TGTGCCAGCAGTCCCCGACAGGGGGAAAACGAGCAGTACTTC. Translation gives CASSPRQGENEQYF.

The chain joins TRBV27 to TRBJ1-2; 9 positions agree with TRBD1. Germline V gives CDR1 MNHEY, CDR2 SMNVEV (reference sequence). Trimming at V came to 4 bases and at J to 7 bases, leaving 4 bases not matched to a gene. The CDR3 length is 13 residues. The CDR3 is CASSSTGGVGYTF. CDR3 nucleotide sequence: TGTGCCAGCAGTTCTACAGGGGGCGTTGGCTACACCTTC.

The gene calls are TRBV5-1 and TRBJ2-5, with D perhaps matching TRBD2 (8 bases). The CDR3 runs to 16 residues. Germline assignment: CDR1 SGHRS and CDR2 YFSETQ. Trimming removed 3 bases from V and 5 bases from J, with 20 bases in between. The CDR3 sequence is CASSWPRQGGGETQYF. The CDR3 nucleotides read TGCGCCAGCAGCTGGCCCCGACAGGGCGGGGGGGAGACCCAGTACTTC.

The CDR3 region is CATGTRPHEQYF. The CDR3 nucleotides are TGTGCCACGGGGACTAGACCCCACGAGCAGTACTTC. V is TRBV2 and J is TRBJ2-7; 8 nucleotides line up with TRBD2. The CDR3 is 12 amino acids. Trimming took 10 bases from V and 5 from J; bases not matched to a gene: 7. From germline, CDR1 is SNHLY and CDR2 FYNNEI.

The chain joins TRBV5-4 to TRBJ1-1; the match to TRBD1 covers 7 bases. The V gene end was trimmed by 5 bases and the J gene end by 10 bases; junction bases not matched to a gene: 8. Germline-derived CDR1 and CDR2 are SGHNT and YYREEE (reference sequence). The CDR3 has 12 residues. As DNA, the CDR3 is TGTGCCAGCAGTTTTGGACAGGCCGGAGCTTTCTTT. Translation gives CASSFGQAGAFF.

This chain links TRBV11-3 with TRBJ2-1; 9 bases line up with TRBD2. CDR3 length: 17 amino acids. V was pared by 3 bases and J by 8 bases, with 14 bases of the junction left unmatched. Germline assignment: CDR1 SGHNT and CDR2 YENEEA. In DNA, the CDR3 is TGTGCCAGCAGCTTGGCAAAGGGGGTAGCGGGAGCCCATGAGCAGTTCTTC. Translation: CASSLAKGVAGAHEQFF. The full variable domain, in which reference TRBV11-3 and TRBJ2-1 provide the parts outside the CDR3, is EAGVVQSPRYKIIEKKQPVAFWCNPISGHNTLYWYLQNLGQGPELLIRYENEEAVDDSQLPKDRFSAERLKGVDSTLKIQPAELGDSAVYLCASSLAKGVAGAHEQFFGPGTRLTVL.

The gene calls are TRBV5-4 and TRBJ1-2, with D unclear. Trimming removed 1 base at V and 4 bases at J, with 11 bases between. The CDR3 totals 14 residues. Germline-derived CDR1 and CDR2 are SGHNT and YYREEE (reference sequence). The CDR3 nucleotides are TGTGCCAGCAGCTTGACCCGGGGTGTCTATGGCTACACCTTC. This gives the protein CASSLTRGVYGYTF.